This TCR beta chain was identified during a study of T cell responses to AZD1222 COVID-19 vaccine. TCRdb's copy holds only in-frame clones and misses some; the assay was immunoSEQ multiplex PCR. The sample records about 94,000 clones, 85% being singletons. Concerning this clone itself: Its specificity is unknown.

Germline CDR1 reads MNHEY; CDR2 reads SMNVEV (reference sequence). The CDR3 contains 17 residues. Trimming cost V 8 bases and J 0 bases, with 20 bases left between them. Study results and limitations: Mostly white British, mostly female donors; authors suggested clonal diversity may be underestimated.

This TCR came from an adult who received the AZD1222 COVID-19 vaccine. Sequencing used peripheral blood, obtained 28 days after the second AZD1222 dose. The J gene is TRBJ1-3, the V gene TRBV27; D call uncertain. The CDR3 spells CASRHLSDGPSGNTIYF. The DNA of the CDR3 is TGTGCCAGCCGTCACCTTTCGGACGGCCCCTCTGGAAACACCATATATTTT.